The 8 T cell receptor beta chains presented below share a single source sample, sequenced in a study of blood T cells in healthy people across ages. A J-beta primer mix and a sample-barcoded 5' primer were used in a second PCR of about 6 to 12 cycles. TCRdb called the 5' RACE reads again in MiXCR, with one record for every CDR3 protein. Among 1.8 million or so distinct CDR3 sequences listed, around 42% were seen once. The sample taken for sequencing was blood. Every receptor here comes from a human donor in good health.

This clonotype was found a few times. The chain uses TRBV7-9 and TRBJ2-7; D remains unclear. Germline values: CDR1 SEHNR, CDR2 FQNEAQ (reference sequence). Trimming stripped 2 bases from V and 2 bases from J, with 10 bases between. CDR3 size: 14 residues. The CDR3: CASSLSAAPYEQYF. The CDR3 bases are TGTGCCAGCAGCTTATCCGCGGCACCCTACGAGCAGTACTTC.

The gene calls are TRBV11-1 and TRBJ2-1; either TRBD1 or TRBD2 may supply D (5 bases each). This CDR3 contains 14 residues. CDR1 SGHAT and CDR2 FQDESV come from the germline V gene (reference sequence). V lost 1 base to trimming and J lost 7 bases, with 11 bases between them. CDR3 sequence: CASSLEVEGNEQFF. The CDR3 nucleotides read TGTGCCAGCAGCTTAGAGGTTGAGGGGAATGAGCAGTTCTTC.

Only a few counts were recorded for this clonotype. The chain uses TRBV2 and TRBJ2-3; D might be TRBD2 (6 bases). CDR1 and CDR2 from the germline V gene are SNHLY and FYNNEI. Trimming stripped 3 bases from V and 6 bases from J, with 10 bases between. The CDR3 loop spans 13 amino acids. DNA for the CDR3: TGTGCCAGCAGTGACTATCTAGCGGATACGCAGTATTTT. Translated: CASSDYLADTQYF. Complete variable domain (other parts from reference TRBV2 and TRBJ2-3): EPEVTQTPSHQVTQMGQEVILRCVPISNHLYFYWYRQILGQKVEFLVSFYNNEISEKSEIFDDQFSVERPDGSNFTLKIRSTKLEDSAMYFCASSDYLADTQYFGPGTRLTVL.

The V and J genes are TRBV5-5 and TRBJ2-1; D is undetermined. V shed 2 bases and J shed 2 bases, with 11 bases lying between them. The CDR3 runs to 15 residues. Germline loops: CDR1 SGHKS, CDR2 YYEKEE (reference sequence). The CDR3 DNA follows: TGTGCCAGCAGCTTTGACGGCAGCCCCTACAATGAGCAGTTCTTC. Amino acid sequence: CASSFDGSPYNEQFF.

Remarks on this clonotype: This may be a read error: a much more frequent sequence differs by one nucleotide. The chain links TRBV29-1 to TRBJ2-5, with TRBD1 matching 8 bases. The V and J ends lost 6 bases and 11 bases, in that order; junction bases with no gene match: 11. This CDR3 is built from 12 residues. The germline V gene has CDR1 SQVTM and CDR2 ANQGSEA. The CDR3 nucleotides read TGCAGCGTGGACGACAGGGGCGATGAGCAGTACTTC. Residues: CSVDDRGDEQYF.

The J gene is TRBJ2-2, the V gene TRBV3-1; D not resolved. The germline V and J ends were trimmed by 3 bases and 1 base, with 24 bases remaining between them. Germline CDR1 is LGHDT and CDR2 is YNNKEL (reference sequence). This CDR3 is built from 20 residues. CDR3 amino acids: CASSQFDWGSRAENTGELFF. The CDR3 DNA is TGTGCCAGCAGCCAGTTTGATTGGGGATCAAGGGCTGAGAACACCGGGGAGCTGTTTTTT.

J is TRBJ1-2 and V is TRBV12-3 or TRBV12-4; 9 bases agree with TRBD1. The length of the CDR3 is 14 residues. V shed 8 bases, J shed 7 bases, and the junction held 11 bases outside the gene matches. The CDR3 region is CASRQGVKVGGYTF. In DNA form, the CDR3 reads TGTGCCAGCCGACAGGGGGTCAAAGTTGGTGGCTACACCTTC.

This clonotype was seen more than once but under ten times. This rearrangement joins TRBV6-6 to TRBJ2-1; 10 bases map to TRBD2. CDR1 is MNHNY and CDR2 is SVGAGI in the germline V gene (reference sequence). Unmatched junction bases numbered 3, after V lost 7 bases and J lost 6 bases. The CDR3 totals 13 residues. CDR3 protein: CASTSGGPNEQFF. The CDR3 DNA is TGTGCCAGCACTAGCGGGGGTCCCAATGAGCAGTTCTTC.